This TCR beta chain was documented in a study of shared clonotypes between healthy human individuals. Repertoires were generated with immunoSEQ multiplex PCR, while TCRdb's copy carries only in-frame clones and drops some. Here the sample spans approximately 470,000 clones, 81% being singletons. This CDR3 region has 15 residues. Losses at the gene ends were 1 base for V and 5 bases for J; bases not matched to a gene: 6. Germline V gene sequence: CDR1 SEHNR, CDR2 FQNEAQ (reference sequence). This sequence was found in a woman aged 35 to 49 in good health. Some clones in this sample may be carry-over from other donors' samples. The sequenced sample was PBMCs. The gene calls are TRBV7-9 and TRBJ2-7; 9 bases are a match to TRBD1. Here the CDR3 reads CASSLGQGEGHEQYF. CDR3 nucleotide sequence: TGTGCCAGCAGCTTAGGACAGGGGGAGGGTCACGAGCAGTACTTC.